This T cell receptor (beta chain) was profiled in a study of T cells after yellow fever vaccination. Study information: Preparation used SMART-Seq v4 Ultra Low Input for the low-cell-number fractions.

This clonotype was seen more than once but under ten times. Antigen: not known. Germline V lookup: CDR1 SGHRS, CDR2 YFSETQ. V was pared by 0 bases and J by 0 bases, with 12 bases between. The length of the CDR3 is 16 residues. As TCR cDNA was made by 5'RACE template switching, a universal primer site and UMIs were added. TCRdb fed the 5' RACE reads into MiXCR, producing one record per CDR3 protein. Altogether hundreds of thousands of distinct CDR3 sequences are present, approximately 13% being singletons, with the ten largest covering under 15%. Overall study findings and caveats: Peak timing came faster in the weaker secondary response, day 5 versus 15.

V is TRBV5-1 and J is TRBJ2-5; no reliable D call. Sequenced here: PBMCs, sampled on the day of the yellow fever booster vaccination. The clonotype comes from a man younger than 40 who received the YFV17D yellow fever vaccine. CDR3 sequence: CASSLGVWGNQETQYF. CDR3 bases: TGCGCCAGCAGCTTGGGAGTATGGGGAAACCAAGAGACCCAGTACTTC. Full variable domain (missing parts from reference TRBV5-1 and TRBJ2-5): KAGVTQTPRYLIKTRGQQVTLSCSPISGHRSVSWYQQTPGQGLQFLFEYFSETQRNKGNFPGRFSGRQFSNSRSEMNVSTLELGDSALYLCASSLGVWGNQETQYFGPGTRLLVL.